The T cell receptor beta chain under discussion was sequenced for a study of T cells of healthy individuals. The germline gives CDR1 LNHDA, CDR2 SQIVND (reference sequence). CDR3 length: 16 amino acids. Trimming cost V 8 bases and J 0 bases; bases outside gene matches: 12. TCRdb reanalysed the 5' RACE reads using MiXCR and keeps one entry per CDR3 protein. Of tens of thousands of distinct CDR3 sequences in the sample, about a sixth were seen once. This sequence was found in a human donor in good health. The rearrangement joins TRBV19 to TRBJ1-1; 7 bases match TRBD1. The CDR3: CASGRQGGGMNTEAFF. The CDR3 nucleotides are TGTGCCAGTGGGCGACAGGGCGGGGGTATGAACACTGAAGCTTTCTTT. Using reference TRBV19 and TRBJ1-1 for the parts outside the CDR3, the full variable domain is DGGITQSPKYLFRKEGQNVTLSCEQNLNHDAMYWYRQDPGQGLRLIYYSQIVNDFQKGDIAEGYSVSREKKESFPLTVTSAQKNPTAFYLCASGRQGGGMNTEAFFGQGTRLTVV.